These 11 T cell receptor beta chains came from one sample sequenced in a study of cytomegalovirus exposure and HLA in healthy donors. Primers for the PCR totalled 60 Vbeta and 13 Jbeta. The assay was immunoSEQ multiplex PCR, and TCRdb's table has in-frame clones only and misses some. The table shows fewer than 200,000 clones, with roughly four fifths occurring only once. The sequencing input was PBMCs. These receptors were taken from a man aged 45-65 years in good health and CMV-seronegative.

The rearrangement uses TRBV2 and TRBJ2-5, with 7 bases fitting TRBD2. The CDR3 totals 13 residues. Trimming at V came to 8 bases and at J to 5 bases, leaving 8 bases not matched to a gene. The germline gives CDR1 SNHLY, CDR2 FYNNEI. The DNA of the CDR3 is TGTGCCAGCGCAGGGAGGGGTGTGGAGACCCAGTACTTC. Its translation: CASAGRGVETQYF.

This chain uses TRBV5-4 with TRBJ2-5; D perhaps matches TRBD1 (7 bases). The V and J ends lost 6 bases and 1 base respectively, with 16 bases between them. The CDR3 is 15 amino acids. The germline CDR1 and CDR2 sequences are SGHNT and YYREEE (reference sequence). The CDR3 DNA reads TGTGCCAGCACCCAGGGGGGAAACCTCCAAGAGACCCAGTACTTC. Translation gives CASTQGGNLQETQYF.

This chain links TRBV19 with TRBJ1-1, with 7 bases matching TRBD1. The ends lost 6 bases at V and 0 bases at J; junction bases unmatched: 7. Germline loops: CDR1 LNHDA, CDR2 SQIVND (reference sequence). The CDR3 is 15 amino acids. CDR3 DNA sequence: TGTGCCAGTAGGGATCAGGACAGGCTGAACACTGAAGCTTTCTTT. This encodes CASRDQDRLNTEAFF.

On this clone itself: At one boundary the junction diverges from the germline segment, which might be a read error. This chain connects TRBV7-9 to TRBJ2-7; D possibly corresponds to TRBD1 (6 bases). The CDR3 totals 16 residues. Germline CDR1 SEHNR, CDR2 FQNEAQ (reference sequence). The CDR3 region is CSSSLDRYGQNHEQYF. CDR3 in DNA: TGTTCCAGCAGCTTAGATCGGTATGGACAGAACCACGAGCAGTACTTC.

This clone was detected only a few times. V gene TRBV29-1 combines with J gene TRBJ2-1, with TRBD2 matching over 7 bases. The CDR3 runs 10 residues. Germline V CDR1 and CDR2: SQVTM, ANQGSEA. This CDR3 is CGTGGNEQFF. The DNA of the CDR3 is TGCGGGACGGGGGGCAATGAGCAGTTCTTC.

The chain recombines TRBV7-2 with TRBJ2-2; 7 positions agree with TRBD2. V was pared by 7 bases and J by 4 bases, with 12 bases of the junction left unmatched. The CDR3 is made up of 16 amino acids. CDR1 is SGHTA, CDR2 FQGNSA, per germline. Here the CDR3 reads CASTPSHSGLTGELFF. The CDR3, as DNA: TGTGCCAGCACCCCATCACATAGCGGGCTCACCGGGGAGCTGTTTTTT.

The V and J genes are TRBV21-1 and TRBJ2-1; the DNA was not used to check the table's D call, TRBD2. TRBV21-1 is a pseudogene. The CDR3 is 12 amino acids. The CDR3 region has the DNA TGTGCCAGCAGCAAAGGAGCTAATGAGCAGTTCTTC. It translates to CASSKGANEQFF.

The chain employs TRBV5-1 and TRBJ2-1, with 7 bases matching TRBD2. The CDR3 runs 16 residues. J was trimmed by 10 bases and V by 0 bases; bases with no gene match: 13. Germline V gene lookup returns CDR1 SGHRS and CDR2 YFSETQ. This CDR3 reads CASSLAYGLGDREQFF. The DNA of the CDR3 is TGCGCCAGCAGCTTGGCATACGGACTAGGGGACCGGGAGCAGTTCTTC.

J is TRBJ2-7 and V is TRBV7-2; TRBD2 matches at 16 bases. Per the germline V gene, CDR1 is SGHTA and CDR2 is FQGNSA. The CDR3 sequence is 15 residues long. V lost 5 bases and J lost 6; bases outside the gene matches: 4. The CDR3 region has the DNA TGTGCCAGCAGCCGGGGACTAGCGGGAGGGGGCGAGCAGTACTTC. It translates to CASSRGLAGGGEQYF.

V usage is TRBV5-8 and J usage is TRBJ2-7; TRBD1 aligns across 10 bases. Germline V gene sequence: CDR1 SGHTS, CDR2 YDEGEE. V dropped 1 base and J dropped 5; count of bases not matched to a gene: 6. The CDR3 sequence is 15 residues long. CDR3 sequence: CASSLFGTGVDEQYF. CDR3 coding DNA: TGTGCCAGCAGCTTGTTCGGGACAGGGGTTGACGAGCAGTACTTC.

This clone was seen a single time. This chain's CDR3 is CASSPFSGSRAGELFF. The CDR3 bases are TGTGCCAGCAGTCCCTTTAGCGGGAGTCGGGCCGGGGAGCTGTTTTTT. The rearrangement joins TRBV7-3 to TRBJ2-2, with 9 positions matching TRBD2. CDR1 and CDR2 from the germline V gene are SGHTA and FQGTGA. The CDR3 extends over 16 amino acids. The ends lost 6 bases at V and 6 bases at J; junction bases unmatched: 11.